The 9 T cell receptor beta chains below were found in one sample sequenced in a study of T cells after posttransplantation cyclophosphamide. The naive gate required viable CD3+CD4+ or CD3+CD8+ cells with CCR7+CD45RA+CD45RO-CD95-CD27+CD28+ phenotype. Assay: immunoSEQ multiplex PCR; the TCRdb copy retains only in-frame clones and omits some. Found here are about 20,000 clones, under 99% of them singletons; the top ten hold roughly 0.16%. The sample consisted of naive CD4+ T cells sorted from PBMCs. The receptors derive from a man aged 35 to 55 in good health, CMV-negative, and a related stem cell transplant donor.

This chain uses TRBV29-1 with TRBJ2-3, with D possibly TRBD1 on 6 matching bases. V shed 4 bases and J shed 4 bases, with 9 bases lying between them. Germline-derived CDR1 and CDR2 are SQVTM and ANQGSEA. The CDR3 is 12 residues long. The chain's CDR3 is CSVVQGADTQYF. The CDR3 DNA reads TGCAGCGTTGTACAGGGAGCAGATACGCAGTATTTT.

J is TRBJ2-1 and V is TRBV7-9, with TRBD2 matching 7 bases. Germline trimming cut 0 bases from V and 7 bases from J; bases unmatched to any gene: 3. This CDR3 spans 14 amino acids. The germline CDR1 and CDR2 sequences are SEHNR and FQNEAQ (reference sequence). The CDR3 DNA reads as TGTGCCAGCAGCTTAGCGGGAGGGCCTAATGAGCAGTTCTTC. This codes for CASSLAGGPNEQFF.

This chain joins TRBV7-3 and TRBJ2-1; 15 bases align to TRBD2. Losses at the gene ends were 5 bases for V and 7 bases for J; bases not matched to a gene: 6. Germline assignment: CDR1 SGHTA and CDR2 FQGTGA. The CDR3 spans 16 residues. The CDR3 region has the DNA TGTGCCAGCAGCGCCTTAGGGACTAGCGGGAGGAATGAGCAGTTCTTC. Residues: CASSALGTSGRNEQFF.

This rearrangement joins TRBV7-8 to TRBJ1-3, with D uncertain. CDR1 and CDR2 (germline): SGHVS, FQNEAQ. The CDR3 is made up of 14 amino acids. V was pared by 3 bases and J by 4 bases, with 10 bases between. CDR3 bases: TGTGCCAGCAGCTTCTCGGTCAAGGGAAACACCATATATTTT. Protein sequence: CASSFSVKGNTIYF.

This chain uses TRBV5-1 with TRBJ2-7; possibly TRBD1 for D (6 bases). CDR1 and CDR2 (germline): SGHRS, YFSETQ. The CDR3 consists of 14 residues. With 4 bases removed from V and 5 bases from J, the gap between germline ends came to 16 bases. The CDR3 here is CASSPTTGSDEQYF. The CDR3 DNA follows: TGCGCCAGCAGCCCAACGACAGGCTCGGACGAGCAGTACTTC.

The rearrangement links TRBV15 to TRBJ1-2, with no clear D. V was cut by 0 bases and J by 6 bases, with 5 bases left in between. This CDR3 is built from 12 residues. In germline, CDR1 is LNHNV, CDR2 YYDKDF (reference sequence). DNA for the CDR3: TGTGCCACCAGCAGAGAGAGGCATGGCTACACCTTC. Translating it yields CATSRERHGYTF.

V gene TRBV19 combines with J gene TRBJ2-4; weak D call: TRBD2 (6 bases). The CDR3 loop spans 16 amino acids. Germline-derived CDR1 and CDR2 are LNHDA and SQIVND (reference sequence). Trimming took 6 bases from V and 0 from J, leaving 15 bases between them. The CDR3: CASRRTNVVAKNIQYF. DNA of the CDR3: TGTGCCAGTAGAAGGACTAACGTCGTAGCCAAAAACATTCAGTACTTC.

The chain has TRBV18 and TRBJ1-2, with 8 bases aligning to TRBD1. The V gene's germline CDR1 is KGHSH and CDR2 LQKENI. V trimming: 5 bases; J trimming: 4 bases; junction bases outside the gene matches: 6. CDR3 length: 14 amino acids. CDR3 amino acids: CASSTDRGSYGYTF. The CDR3 region has the DNA TGTGCCAGCTCAACAGACAGGGGCTCCTATGGCTACACCTTC.

This clone was seen once. V usage is TRBV7-2 and J usage is TRBJ1-1, with D unclear. Trimming removed 6 bases from V and 0 bases from J, with 8 bases in between. This CDR3 contains 13 residues. The germline V gene has CDR1 SGHTA and CDR2 FQGNSA. DNA for the CDR3: TGTGCCAGCAGACCGTCAGTGAACACTGAAGCTTTCTTT. Its protein product is CASRPSVNTEAFF.